This T cell receptor (beta chain) was captured by sequencing in a study of blood T cells in healthy people across ages. Study results and caveats: Naive T cell percentage strongly correlated with TCR beta diversity.

With respect to this clonotype: The antigen is not known.

Then a second PCR, running roughly 7 to 11 cycles, was carried out with a sample-barcoded 5' primer and a J-beta primer mix. TCRdb itself ran the 5' RACE reads through MiXCR, one entry per CDR3 protein. The profile shows approximately 1.5 million distinct CDR3 sequences, roughly 32% of them singletons. This CDR3 has 14 amino acids. V lost 5 bases, J lost 6 bases, and 13 bases lay in between. Germline CDR1 MNHEY, CDR2 SMNVEV (reference sequence). Sequencing was carried out using blood. The sequence came from a woman between 25 and 40 years old in good health. The chain has TRBV27 and TRBJ2-2; a possible D gene is TRBD2 (5 bases). CDR3 coding DNA: TGTGCCAGCAGTCCCCCGGGGTGGGCCGGGGAGCTGTTTTTT. Translation gives CASSPPGWAGELFF.